The 23 T cell receptor beta chains reported below all come from one sample, sequenced in a study of T cell repertoires in cytomegalovirus infection (dated by TCRdb to 2018 to 2020). Their target antigens are unknown. Taken with the paper, the label for treatment or condition translates to: in vitro stimulation with specific CMV peptide epitopes to enrich CMV-specific T cells. Sequenced using an Illumina HiSeq 1500. TCRdb passed the public sequencing reads through fastp at Q25 and MiXCR, retaining productive beta sequences. CDR3 protein sequences are deduplicated, and each keeps its most common genes and DNA. The sample table lists roughly 920,000 distinct CDR3 sequences, approximately 31% of them with a count of one. The top ten clonotypes cover about an eighth of the sample. The sample was cultured CD8+ T cells from PBMCs, taken from culture after CMV antigen stimulation. Every receptor here comes from a human donor in good health (CMV status not recorded). Some clones in this sample may be carry-over from other donors' samples.

The genes are TRBV7-6 and TRBJ2-7; D remains ambiguous. The germline CDR1 and CDR2 sequences are SGHVS and FNYEAQ. The CDR3 sequence is 16 residues long. Deletions cut 5 bases from V and 0 bases from J, with 17 bases between. The CDR3 nucleotides read TGTGCCAGCAGCGTCCTAGACACCCCCGGCTCCTACGAGCAGTACTTC. Protein: CASSVLDTPGSYEQYF.

The chain links TRBV25-1 to TRBJ1-1, with 7 bases matching TRBD1. In germline, CDR1 is MGHDK, CDR2 SYGVNS. V was pared by 1 base and J by 3 bases, with 8 bases of the junction left unmatched. There are 16 residues in the CDR3. CDR3 sequence: CASSEWPEGADTEAFF. Written as DNA, the CDR3 is TGTGCCAGCAGTGAATGGCCCGAGGGGGCGGACACTGAAGCTTTCTTT.

The rearrangement uses TRBV11-3 and TRBJ2-2, with D possibly being TRBD1 or TRBD2 (5 bases each). Per the germline V gene, CDR1 is SGHNT and CDR2 is YENEEA. This CDR3 spans 16 amino acids. Trimming removed 5 bases at V and 4 bases at J, with 17 bases between. CDR3 coding DNA: TGTGCCAGCAGCCAATACGAGGGGCGGAGCACCGGGGAGCTGTTTTTT. Protein: CASSQYEGRSTGELFF.

As for this clonotype: Germline is not matched at one junction end, which may reflect a read error. The chain employs TRBV27 and TRBJ1-6; no clear D gene. Germline CDR1 and CDR2: MNHEY and SMNVEV (reference sequence). The CDR3 totals 14 residues. The chain's CDR3 is CANSLQGVSSPLHF. For the CDR3, the DNA is TGTGCCAACAGTTTACAAGGAGTGAGTTCACCCCTCCACTTT.

This clonotype occurred a few times. This rearrangement joins TRBV6-1 to TRBJ2-3; 8 positions agree with TRBD2. With 6 bases clipped from V and 3 bases from J, the junction kept 8 bases outside the gene matches. CDR3 length: 15 residues. CDR1 and CDR2 (germline): MNHNS, SASEGT. The CDR3 nucleotides are TGTGCCAGCAGCGCGGGGGGACCCTGGACAGATACGCAGTATTTT. Translating it yields CASSAGGPWTDTQYF.

Only a few counts were recorded for this clonotype. The chain couples TRBV7-9 to TRBJ2-5; D is unresolved. This CDR3 has 15 amino acids. Germline V gene data show CDR1 as SEHNR and CDR2 as FQNEAQ (reference sequence). The V gene lost 1 base and the J gene lost 1 base, with 10 bases spanning the gap. This chain's CDR3 is CASSLEVLFQETQYF. CDR3 in DNA: TGTGCCAGCAGCTTAGAAGTTTTATTCCAAGAGACCCAGTACTTC.

The rearrangement uses TRBV6-2 or TRBV6-3 and TRBJ2-1; 7 bases align to TRBD2. The CDR3 length is 16 residues. Unmatched junction bases numbered 10, after V lost 4 bases and J lost 4 bases. Germline V gene lookup returns CDR1 MNHEY and CDR2 SVGEGT. The CDR3: CASSSVGGVKYNEQFF. Here the CDR3 DNA reads TGTGCCAGCAGTTCCGTGGGGGGGGTCAAATACAATGAGCAGTTCTTC.

This clonotype was recorded a few times. The rearrangement links TRBV9 to TRBJ2-3, with 7 nucleotides matching TRBD2. J was trimmed by 5 bases and V by 0 bases; bases with no gene match: 9. Germline V CDR1 and CDR2: SGDLS, YYNGEE. The CDR3 consists of 16 residues. Written as DNA, the CDR3 is TGTGCCAGCAGCGTAGAATGGCGGGGGACTCAAGATACGCAGTATTTT. Its protein product is CASSVEWRGTQDTQYF.

The DNA of the CDR3 is TGTGCCAGCAGCTCAAATTATGGGGGAAACGAGCAGTACGTC. It codes for CASSSNYGGNEQYV. This chain joins TRBV7-9 and TRBJ2-7; D assignment may be TRBD1 or TRBD2 (5 bases each). The germline V gene has CDR1 SEHNR and CDR2 FQNEAQ (reference sequence). This CDR3 is 14 amino acids long. Trimming stripped 4 bases from V and 5 bases from J, with 15 bases between.

This clonotype was detected many times. The chain joins TRBV7-6 to TRBJ1-6; 7 nucleotides match TRBD1. Looked up from germline, CDR1 is SGHVS and CDR2 is FNYEAQ. The CDR3 runs to 17 residues. V lost 2 bases and J lost 3; bases outside the gene matches: 7. The CDR3 bases are TGTGCCAGCAGCTTAAATGAGGGGGCCGGCTATAATTCACCCCTCCACTTT. Its protein is CASSLNEGAGYNSPLHF.

This chain links TRBV10-3 with TRBJ1-4; D unclear. CDR3 length equals 11 residues. Germline-derived CDR1 and CDR2 are ENHRY and SYGVKD. The V and J ends lost 10 bases and 3 bases respectively, with 6 bases between them. CDR3 coding DNA: TGTGCCACCTCGGCTAATGAAAAACTGTTTTTT. Its protein product is CATSANEKLFF.

This clonotype was seen many times. This chain joins TRBV7-2 and TRBJ1-5; TRBD1 aligns across 12 bases. J lost 7 bases, V lost 0 bases, and 4 bases had no gene match. The germline V gene encodes CDR1 SGHTA and CDR2 FQGNSA. The CDR3 extends over 16 amino acids. The CDR3 region is CASSLAGQGASQPQHF. The CDR3 DNA sequence: TGTGCCAGCAGCTTAGCGGGACAGGGGGCGTCGCAGCCCCAGCATTTT.

This clonotype was seen a handful of times. CDR3: CSAQFDRPQGREKLFF. CDR3 sequence (DNA): TGCAGTGCCCAATTTGATAGACCCCAGGGACGGGAAAAACTGTTTTTT. The rearrangement links TRBV20-1 to TRBJ1-4, with D tentatively TRBD1 (5 bases). CDR3 length equals 16 residues. Trimming shortened V by 6 bases and J by 8 bases, and 25 bases separated the two germline ends. CDR1 and CDR2 (germline): DFQATT, SNEGSKA (reference sequence).

In this sample, this clonotype turned up a few times. The V gene is TRBV27, the J gene TRBJ2-2, with D unresolved. There are 14 residues in the CDR3. Germline V gives CDR1 MNHEY, CDR2 SMNVEV (reference sequence). V was trimmed by 0 bases and J by 4 bases, leaving 6 bases between them. Here the CDR3 reads CASSLSKSTGELFF. The CDR3 DNA follows: TGTGCCAGCAGTTTATCCAAGAGCACCGGGGAGCTGTTTTTT.

This clonotype turned up a few times. The genes are TRBV6-1 and TRBJ2-3; no definite D call. Trimming took 7 bases from V and 2 from J, leaving 19 bases between them. The V gene's germline CDR1 is MNHNS and CDR2 SASEGT. The length of the CDR3 is 16 residues. The CDR3 spells CASTRTNTLPTDTQYF. CDR3 bases: TGTGCCAGCACAAGGACCAATACTCTTCCCACAGATACGCAGTATTTT.

This clonotype was picked up many times. The chain joins TRBV7-8 to TRBJ2-2, with D perhaps matching TRBD1 (5 bases). This CDR3 has 15 residues. In germline, CDR1 is SGHVS, CDR2 FQNEAQ. Trimming left V 3 bases short and J 4 bases short, with 12 bases between. CDR3 protein: CASSFQGPGTGELFF. In DNA, the CDR3 is TGTGCCAGCAGCTTCCAGGGTCCCGGCACCGGGGAGCTGTTTTTT.

The rearrangement uses TRBV5-4 and TRBJ1-2; D ambiguous. Between the trimmed V and J ends, which lost 1 base and 2 bases, there was a span of 9 bases. This CDR3 is 14 amino acids long. The germline CDR1 and CDR2 sequences are SGHNT and YYREEE (reference sequence). The chain's CDR3 is CASSLHGSNYGYTF. The CDR3 nucleotides read TGTGCCAGCAGCTTGCACGGTAGCAACTATGGCTACACCTTC.

This sequence joins TRBV20-1 and TRBJ2-7; D is unresolved. Germline V gene data show CDR1 as DFQATT and CDR2 as SNEGSKA (reference sequence). V gave up 3 bases and J gave up 3 bases, with 12 bases separating them. CDR3 length: 13 amino acids. Written as DNA, the CDR3 is TGCAGTGCTAGGGAAGGCGCACTCTACGAGCAGTACTTC. Translation gives CSAREGALYEQYF.

This clonotype was detected a few times. A read error may produce the germline difference seen at one junction end. The chain links TRBV4-1 to TRBJ2-1; maybe TRBD1 (6 bases). In germline, CDR1 is MGHRA, CDR2 YSYEKL. The CDR3 has 15 amino acids. In DNA, the CDR3 is TGTGCCAGCAGCCCTTCGGACAGCTCCTACAATGAGCAGTTCTTC. Its translation is CASSPSDSSYNEQFF.

The rearrangement links TRBV6-2 or TRBV6-3 to TRBJ1-2; D gene unclear. The CDR3 sequence is 12 residues long. Germline V gene data show CDR1 as MNHEY and CDR2 as SVGEGT. V was pared by 2 bases and J by 8 bases, with 9 bases between. The chain's CDR3 is CASSYQAMGYTF. In nucleotides, the CDR3 is TGTGCCAGCAGTTACCAGGCGATGGGCTACACCTTC.

This clonotype came up a few times. V is TRBV5-6 and J is TRBJ1-5; D gene uncertain. With 1 base removed from V and 8 bases from J, the gap between germline ends came to 13 bases. The CDR3 loop spans 14 amino acids. Germline V gives CDR1 SGHDT, CDR2 YYEEEE. As DNA, the CDR3 is TGTGCCAGCAGCTTGAAGACCGGCGTAGAGCCCCAGCATTTT. This translates into CASSLKTGVEPQHF. The full variable domain, with the rest looked up from reference TRBV5-6 and TRBJ1-5, is DAGVTQSPTHLIKTRGQQVTLRCSPKSGHDTVSWYQQALGQGPQFIFQYYEEEERQRGNFPDRFSGHQFPNYSSELNVNALLLGDSALYLCASSLKTGVEPQHFGDGTRLSIL.

This rearrangement joins TRBV7-6 to TRBJ2-1; D is unresolved. CDR1 SGHVS and CDR2 FNYEAQ come from the germline V gene. CDR3 length equals 13 residues. V was trimmed by 1 base and J by 7 bases, leaving 8 bases between them. The CDR3 DNA reads TGTGCCAGCAGCTTAGAGGAGTGGAATGAGCAGTTCTTC. This gives the protein CASSLEEWNEQFF.

This chain connects TRBV28 to TRBJ1-1, with D maybe TRBD1 (5 bases). The germline V gene encodes CDR1 MDHEN and CDR2 SYDVKM. The CDR3 runs 15 residues. V was pared by 2 bases and J by 1 base, with 11 bases between. The DNA of the CDR3 is TGTGCCAGCAGTTTAATAGGAGGGGAGAACACTGAAGCTTTCTTT. This sequence encodes CASSLIGGENTEAFF.